Following are 19 T cell receptor beta chains from one sample sequenced in a study of response to subunit inactivated influenza vaccine. Via MiXCR, TCRdb re-called the RT-PCR reads, giving one row per CDR3 protein. The sample consists of around 650,000 distinct CDR3 sequences, around 14% of them appearing once. Sequenced material: PBMCs from blood, taken 12 days after vaccination. These receptors all come from a man aged 50-60 years who received an inactivated influenza vaccine.

Worth noting for this clonotype: A single base separates this from a much larger clone, so it may be a read error. The chain joins TRBV29-1 to TRBJ2-2; TRBD1 is a possible D gene (6 bases). Germline assignment: CDR1 SQVTM and CDR2 ANQGSEA. The CDR3 is 14 amino acids. V was clipped by 7 bases and J by 5 bases, with 17 bases between them. CDR3 loop: CSDTHRVSTGELFF. Written as DNA, the CDR3 is TGCAGCGACACCCACAGGGTGTCGACCGGGGAGCTGTTTTTT.

This clonotype was counted only a few times. V is TRBV12-5 and J is TRBJ2-1, with D perhaps matching TRBD1 or TRBD2 (5 bases each). Germline assignment: CDR1 LGHNT and CDR2 FRNRAP. V lost 1 base, J lost 0 bases, and 13 bases lay in between. The CDR3 sequence is 17 residues long. CDR3 loop: CASGLGNEGSSYNEQFF. As DNA, the CDR3 is TGTGCTAGTGGTTTGGGTAACGAGGGGAGCTCCTACAATGAGCAGTTCTTC.

This clonotype has more than one count but fewer than ten. Being one base from a much bigger clone, this may be a read error. The V call is TRBV12-3 or TRBV12-4, the J call TRBJ2-7, with D tentatively TRBD2 (5 bases). The CDR3 totals 12 residues. V was pared by 4 bases and J by 2 bases, with 6 bases between. The CDR3 nucleotides are TGTGCCAGCAGTTACGGGACCTACGAGCAGTACTTC. As protein: CASSYGTYEQYF.

This clonotype was found many times. The rearrangement links TRBV20-1 to TRBJ1-5, with D tentatively TRBD1 (6 bases). The CDR3 length is 12 residues. V lost 3 bases to trimming and J lost 11 bases, with 14 bases between them. Germline lookup yields CDR1 DFQATT and CDR2 SNEGSKA (reference sequence). The CDR3 nucleotides are TGCAGTGCTAGGGACGGACAGTTGGCCCAGCATTTT. Translating gives CSARDGQLAQHF.

This chain connects TRBV27 to TRBJ2-7; no reliable D call. V was clipped by 8 bases and J by 3 bases, with 20 bases between them. Looked up from germline, CDR1 is MNHEY and CDR2 is SMNVEV (reference sequence). The CDR3 loop spans 15 amino acids. CDR3 region: CASRSTRLYNYEQYF. As DNA, the CDR3 is TGTGCCAGCCGGTCCACCCGGCTATACAACTACGAGCAGTACTTC.

CDR3 region: CASSLQGGFYEQYF. CDR3 bases: TGTGCCAGCAGTCTACAGGGAGGTTTTTACGAGCAGTACTTC. V usage is TRBV6-2 or TRBV6-3 and J usage is TRBJ2-7; D tentatively reads TRBD1 or TRBD2 (6 bases each). The V gene's germline CDR1 is MNHEY and CDR2 SVGEGT. The CDR3 spans 14 residues. Trimming took off 5 bases at V and 4 bases at J, with 15 bases between the two ends.

This clonotype was observed a handful of times. The J gene is TRBJ2-3, the V gene TRBV5-1; 13 bases are a match to TRBD2. Unmatched junction bases numbered 1, after V lost 5 bases and J lost 4 bases. Per germline, CDR1 SGHRS and CDR2 YFSETQ. The CDR3 has 14 residues. Written as DNA, the CDR3 is TGCGCCAGCAGGACTAGCGGGAGGCCAGATACGCAGTATTTT. Translation: CASRTSGRPDTQYF.

Only a few counts were recorded for this clonotype. The J gene is TRBJ1-5, the V gene TRBV7-9; a possible D gene is TRBD1 (5 bases). The CDR3 consists of 13 residues. CDR1 and CDR2 (germline): SEHNR, FQNEAQ (reference sequence). Trimming removed 2 bases at V and 11 bases at J, with 13 bases between. CDR3 bases: TGTGCCAGCAGCTTATTTGAGCAGGGTGCCCAGCATTTT. Its protein product is CASSLFEQGAQHF.

This chain links TRBV4-3 with TRBJ2-2; D may be TRBD1 (6 bases). The V gene lost 10 bases and the J gene lost 7 bases, with 16 bases spanning the gap. Germline V gene data show CDR1 as LGHNA and CDR2 as YSLEER. The CDR3 consists of 13 residues. CDR3 loop: CATAAGAGGELFF. The CDR3 DNA follows: TGCGCCACCGCGGCAGGGGCGGGCGGGGAGCTGTTTTTT.

This clonotype was recorded a few times. This chain connects TRBV20-1 to TRBJ2-5; D not resolved. The CDR3 consists of 14 residues. Germline assignment: CDR1 DFQATT and CDR2 SNEGSKA (reference sequence). V lost 4 bases and J 4 bases, leaving 16 bases between the germline ends. The CDR3 DNA reads TGCAGTGCTATTAACAGAGCCGGAGTAGAGACCCAGTACTTC. This sequence encodes CSAINRAGVETQYF.

This chain connects TRBV7-8 to TRBJ1-2, with 7 bases identical to TRBD1. The CDR3 runs to 16 residues. Germline CDR1 SGHVS, CDR2 FQNEAQ. Trimming cost V 1 base and J 8 bases; bases outside gene matches: 13. In DNA form, the CDR3 reads TGTGCCAGCAGCTTAGTTGGTAGGGGGCTAAGCGTAGGCTACACCTTC. Translation gives CASSLVGRGLSVGYTF.

The chain uses TRBV12-3 or TRBV12-4 and TRBJ2-5, with 9 bases fitting TRBD2. V lost 3 bases, J lost 1 base, and 9 bases stayed unmatched. The CDR3 loop spans 17 amino acids. Here the CDR3 DNA reads TGTGCCAGCAGTTTTTTTTTAGCGGGAGCCCTCCAAGAGACCCAGTACTTC. It yields the protein CASSFFLAGALQETQYF.

J is TRBJ2-7 and V is TRBV4-2; D remains ambiguous. This CDR3 comprises 14 residues. CDR1 is LGHNA, CDR2 YNFKEQ, per germline. The ends were cut back, 0 bases at V and 2 bases at J, with 8 bases in the middle. CDR3 loop: CASSQEWNPYEQYF. CDR3 DNA sequence: TGTGCCAGCAGCCAAGAGTGGAATCCCTACGAGCAGTACTTC.

This clonotype was recorded at least ten times. J is TRBJ2-1 and V is TRBV29-1, with D perhaps TRBD1 (6 bases). The germline V and J ends were trimmed by 3 bases and 2 bases, with 17 bases remaining between them. Per the germline V gene, CDR1 is SQVTM and CDR2 is ANQGSEA. The CDR3 extends over 16 amino acids. CDR3 nucleotide sequence: TGCAGCGTTGATCCCACCGGGGACACCGCCTACAATGAGCAGTTCTTC. This gives the protein CSVDPTGDTAYNEQFF.

This clonotype was detected once. The V and J genes are TRBV5-1 and TRBJ2-2; D is perhaps TRBD2 (5 bases). Germline CDR1 and CDR2: SGHRS and YFSETQ. Trimming shortened V by 0 bases and J by 0 bases, and 6 bases separated the two germline ends. This CDR3 has 15 amino acids. CDR3 amino acids: CASSLELANTGELFF. As DNA, the CDR3 is TGCGCCAGCAGCTTGGAACTAGCGAACACCGGGGAGCTGTTTTTT.

This clonotype has ten or more counts. V is TRBV19 and J is TRBJ2-5; D is perhaps TRBD1 or TRBD2 (5 bases each). CDR1 is LNHDA and CDR2 is SQIVND in the germline V gene (reference sequence). The CDR3 is 14 residues long. V dropped 2 bases and J dropped 3 bases, with 10 bases sitting between them. Here the CDR3 reads CASSITGTEETQYF. The CDR3 DNA sequence: TGTGCCAGTAGTATAACCGGGACGGAAGAGACCCAGTACTTC.

This chain joins TRBV5-1 and TRBJ1-5; 10 positions match TRBD1. Germline CDR1 reads SGHRS; CDR2 reads YFSETQ. Trimming cost V 0 bases and J 4 bases; bases outside gene matches: 4. This CDR3 region has 16 residues. The CDR3 DNA follows: TGCGCCAGCAGCTTGGAAGGGACAGGGGCAAATCAGCCCCAGCATTTT. This translates into CASSLEGTGANQPQHF.

In the case of this clonotype: This could be a read error, since a much larger clone is one nucleotide away. The rearrangement links TRBV5-4 to TRBJ2-7; TRBD1 matches at 7 bases. The CDR3 is 14 residues long. The V and J ends lost 2 bases and 2 bases, in that order; junction bases with no gene match: 4. Germline CDR1 reads SGHNT; CDR2 reads YYREEE (reference sequence). CDR3 region: CASSFTGAPYEQYF. CDR3 coding DNA: TGTGCCAGCAGCTTCACAGGGGCCCCCTACGAGCAGTACTTC.

This chain uses TRBV7-9 with TRBJ2-3; TRBD1 matches at 7 bases. In germline, CDR1 is SEHNR, CDR2 FQNEAQ (reference sequence). The CDR3 runs 16 residues. V was clipped by 9 bases and J by 0 bases; unmatched bases: 12. Written as DNA, the CDR3 is TGTGCCAGTACCGAGATTGGACAGGACAGCACAGATACGCAGTATTTT. Amino acid sequence: CASTEIGQDSTDTQYF.